The 24 T cell receptor beta chains listed next were all sequenced from one sample in a study of blood T cells in healthy people across ages. With a J-beta primer mix and a sample-barcoded 5' primer, a second PCR ran about 7 to 12 cycles. TCRdb re-derived calls from the 5' RACE reads in MiXCR, one entry per CDR3 protein. The sample yields over 750,000 distinct CDR3 sequences, roughly 25% seen once. This sample also belongs to another study, concerning T cells of mothers and their children.

Sequencing used blood. The receptors here all came from a boy aged 5-17 years in good health.

The chain joins TRBV20-1 to TRBJ2-5; maybe TRBD1 (6 bases). The DNA end lines up better with TRBJ2-7; the J call may be wrong. CDR1 is DFQATT, CDR2 SNEGSKA, per germline (reference sequence). The CDR3 is 15 residues long. CDR3 nucleotides: TGCAGTGCTACGACCCCCCGGGACACCTTCTACGAGCAGTACTTC. It translates to CSATTPRDTFYEQYF.

The chain carries TRBV2 and TRBJ2-2; D is tentatively TRBD1 or TRBD2 (5 bases each). Trimming cost V 6 bases and J 2 bases, with 13 bases left between them. From germline, CDR1 is SNHLY and CDR2 FYNNEI. This CDR3 is built from 15 residues. The CDR3, as DNA: TGTGCCAGCAGAGCCGGGACGGTTAACACCGGGGAGCTGTTTTTT. It codes for CASRAGTVNTGELFF. The variable domain in full, completed from reference TRBV2 and TRBJ2-2, reads EPEVTQTPSHQVTQMGQEVILRCVPISNHLYFYWYRQILGQKVEFLVSFYNNEISEKSEIFDDQFSVERPDGSNFTLKIRSTKLEDSAMYFCASRAGTVNTGELFFGEGSRLTVL.

This clonotype was counted a few times. This rearrangement joins TRBV6-1 to TRBJ2-4, with D maybe TRBD1 (5 bases). The CDR3 is 14 residues long. V gave up 6 bases and J gave up 3 bases, with 12 bases separating them. CDR1 and CDR2 (germline): MNHNS, SASEGT. The CDR3 coding sequence is TGTGCCAGCAGGGCAGGGTTTGTCAAAAACATTCAGTACTTC. It translates to CASRAGFVKNIQYF.

The chain joins TRBV29-1 to TRBJ2-5, with D unresolved. Deletions cut 6 bases from V and 5 bases from J, with 10 bases between. The length of the CDR3 is 11 residues. Germline CDR1 and CDR2: SQVTM and ANQGSEA. The CDR3 DNA reads as TGCAGCGTAGGATGGTGGGAGACCCAGTACTTC. Its translation is CSVGWWETQYF.

This rearrangement joins TRBV14 to TRBJ1-1; D ambiguous. This CDR3 has 15 amino acids. With 1 base removed from V and 2 bases from J, the gap between germline ends came to 11 bases. CDR1 is SGHDN, CDR2 FVKESK, per germline. The CDR3 region is CASSQGPGFNTEAFF. CDR3 DNA: TGTGCCAGCAGCCAAGGTCCCGGATTTAACACTGAAGCTTTCTTT.

The chain is built from TRBV6-1 and TRBJ2-5; D uncertain. V was cut by 3 bases and J by 5 bases, with 10 bases left in between. Germline V gene sequence: CDR1 MNHNS, CDR2 SASEGT. This CDR3 spans 13 amino acids. The CDR3 region has the DNA TGTGCCAGCAGTGAGGCGGACCGGGAGACCCAGTACTTC. Its translation: CASSEADRETQYF.

This clonotype turned up a few times. The rearrangement links TRBV20-1 to TRBJ1-2; weak D call: TRBD1 (6 bases). Germline CDR1 and CDR2: DFQATT and SNEGSKA (reference sequence). Trimming removed 3 bases from V and 2 bases from J, with 10 bases in between. There are 13 residues in the CDR3. For the CDR3, the DNA is TGCAGTGCTAGGAGGCAGGGGAACTATGGCTACACCTTC. Amino acid sequence: CSARRQGNYGYTF.

V is TRBV2 and J is TRBJ2-5, with 7 positions matching TRBD1. V shed 9 bases and J 1 base; nucleotides not matched to a gene: 11. Germline V gene sequence: CDR1 SNHLY, CDR2 FYNNEI. CDR3 length: 15 residues. CDR3 protein: CASIRGIDSQETQYF. DNA of the CDR3: TGTGCCAGTATCAGGGGGATTGACAGCCAAGAGACCCAGTACTTC.

V gene TRBV9 combines with J gene TRBJ2-2; the D gene is possibly TRBD1 (5 bases). V lost 2 bases and J 4 bases, leaving 9 bases between the germline ends. The CDR3 is made up of 14 amino acids. The germline CDR1 and CDR2 sequences are SGDLS and YYNGEE. This chain's CDR3 is CASSVQGSTGELFF. The CDR3 DNA is TGTGCCAGCAGCGTGCAGGGTTCCACCGGGGAGCTGTTTTTT.

This chain uses TRBV4-1 with TRBJ2-7, with D possibly matching TRBD2 (5 bases). V was clipped by 1 base and J by 3 bases, with 10 bases between them. CDR1 MGHRA and CDR2 YSYEKL come from the germline V gene. The CDR3 is 14 amino acids. The CDR3 DNA reads TGCGCCAGCAGCCAAGTCAGCGGAGACTACGAGCAGTACTTC. Protein sequence: CASSQVSGDYEQYF.

The table lists this clonotype with a few counts. The chain employs TRBV6-2 or TRBV6-3 and TRBJ1-2, with no clear D. This CDR3 has 12 amino acids. Germline loops: CDR1 MNHEY, CDR2 SVGEGT. V lost 5 bases and J lost 13, with 17 bases in between. The CDR3 region has the DNA TGTGCCAGCAGTCTCGTCCGTGTACCCGGCACCTTC. Translation gives CASSLVRVPGTF.

The chain employs TRBV11-2 and TRBJ2-5; TRBD2 agrees at 10 bases. CDR1 SGHAT and CDR2 FQNNGV come from the germline V gene. The CDR3 runs to 15 residues. V was pared by 1 base and J by 5 bases, with 4 bases of the junction left unmatched. CDR3: CASSLVSGGPETQYF. The CDR3 nucleotides read TGTGCCAGCAGCTTAGTTAGCGGGGGGCCGGAGACCCAGTACTTC.

The CDR3 nucleotides read TGTGCCAGCAGCCAAGTCCTCCAGCGTGTGCAGTTCTTC. Its translation: CASSQVLQRVQFF. The chain has TRBV3-1 and TRBJ2-1; no clear D gene. Trimming took 1 base from V and 12 from J, leaving 13 bases between them. There are 13 residues in the CDR3. CDR1 is LGHDT, CDR2 YNNKEL, per germline (reference sequence).

The chain carries TRBV7-9 and TRBJ2-7; 8 bases match TRBD1. In germline, CDR1 is SEHNR, CDR2 FQNEAQ (reference sequence). The CDR3 totals 15 residues. J lost 3 bases, V lost 2 bases, and 6 bases had no gene match. CDR3 sequence (DNA): TGTGCCAGCAGCTTATCTACCGGACAGGGCTACGAGCAGTACTTC. It specifies CASSLSTGQGYEQYF.

This clonotype was found a few times. V usage is TRBV20-1 and J usage is TRBJ2-7; 8 nucleotides agree with TRBD2. Per germline, CDR1 DFQATT and CDR2 SNEGSKA (reference sequence). The CDR3 runs 14 residues. J was trimmed by 2 bases and V by 6 bases; bases with no gene match: 9. For the CDR3, the DNA is TGCAGTGCGTATAGGAGCGGGAGTGCCTACGAGCAGTACTTC. This sequence encodes CSAYRSGSAYEQYF.

On this clonotype: Germline is not matched at one junction end, which may reflect a read error. The chain is built from TRBV29-1 and TRBJ2-5; 7 nucleotides align to TRBD1. The CDR3 is 13 residues long. The V gene's germline CDR1 is SQVTM and CDR2 ANQGSEA. CDR3: CSLERTGEETQYF. The CDR3, as DNA: TGCAGCCTTGAGAGGACAGGAGAAGAGACCCAGTACTTC.

The chain links TRBV7-3 to TRBJ1-6; a possible D gene is TRBD1 (6 bases). The germline V gene encodes CDR1 SGHTA and CDR2 FQGTGA. CDR3 length equals 13 residues. Trimming removed 4 bases from V and 12 bases from J, with 13 bases in between. This chain's CDR3 is CASSSGEQGPLHF. CDR3 DNA: TGTGCCAGCAGCTCGGGGGAACAGGGACCCCTCCACTTT.

The chain combines TRBV12-5 with TRBJ2-7; D not certain. The end of the DNA aligns better with TRBJ2-1, so the J call may be wrong. CDR3 length: 12 amino acids. Looked up from germline, CDR1 is LGHNT and CDR2 is FRNRAP. The DNA of the CDR3 is TGTGCTAGTGGTTTACTCAGCCGTGAGCAGTTCTTC. Amino acid sequence: CASGLLSREQFF.

The V gene is TRBV6-5, the J gene TRBJ1-2; 7 bases map to TRBD1. Germline CDR1 is MNHEY and CDR2 is SVGAGI. The CDR3 spans 14 residues. Trimming at V came to 4 bases and at J to 7 bases, leaving 9 bases not matched to a gene. The CDR3 loop reads CASSFSTGVSGYTF. DNA for the CDR3: TGTGCCAGCAGTTTTTCTACAGGGGTTTCTGGCTACACCTTC.

On this clonotype itself: The conserved phenylalanine or tryptophan is not found at the CDR3 terminus, so this likely reflects a read error. The V and J genes are TRBV7-2 and TRBJ1-2; no clear D. The V gene lost 5 bases and the J gene lost 0 bases, with 10 bases spanning the gap. The CDR3 length is 14 residues. Germline V gene data show CDR1 as SGHTA and CDR2 as FQGNSA. CDR3 protein: CASSPIRANYGYTL. The CDR3 region has the DNA TGTGCCAGCAGCCCAATAAGGGCTAACTATGGCTACACCCTC.

The chain carries TRBV29-1 and TRBJ2-7; D could derive from TRBD1 or TRBD2 (5 bases each). With 4 bases removed from V and 6 bases from J, the gap between germline ends came to 16 bases. This CDR3 contains 13 residues. Germline-derived CDR1 and CDR2 are SQVTM and ANQGSEA. Here the CDR3 DNA reads TGCAGCGTTGCCGGGACCCTAACCCTCGAGCAGTACTTC. Protein product: CSVAGTLTLEQYF.

In this sample, this clonotype turned up a few times. The CDR3 loop reads CASSSRLDPLHTDTQYF. The DNA for the CDR3 is TGTGCCAGCAGTTCACGACTAGACCCTCTCCATACAGATACGCAGTATTTT. The rearrangement joins TRBV27 to TRBJ2-3; D may be TRBD2 (6 bases). The V gene's germline CDR1 is MNHEY and CDR2 SMNVEV (reference sequence). V dropped 4 bases and J dropped 3 bases, with 20 bases sitting between them. This CDR3 has 17 amino acids.

This chain connects TRBV29-1 to TRBJ2-3; D unresolved. CDR3 length: 11 amino acids. CDR1 is SQVTM, CDR2 ANQGSEA, per germline. The chain's CDR3 is CTALVTDTQYF. The CDR3 coding sequence is TGCACCGCTTTGGTCACAGATACGCAGTATTTT.

This clonotype has only a few counts. This chain uses TRBV21-1 with TRBJ2-5. TRBV21-1 is annotated as a pseudogene. The CDR3 length is 14 residues. The CDR3 loop is CANSKHPNGETQYF. CDR3 DNA: TGTGCCAACAGCAAACACCCGAACGGGGAGACCCAGTACTTC.